These 7 T cell receptor beta chains were sequenced from one sample in a study of technical replicates of blood from a few donors. Sequencing was performed with immunoSEQ multiplex PCR; in TCRdb, only in-frame clones are kept and a portion is missing. This table holds 80,000 to 95,000 clones, 85% to 95% found once. Sequenced material: T cells isolated from PBMCs. The origin of the receptors is a human donor in good health.

The gene calls are TRBV2 and TRBJ2-7, with 9 bases that match TRBD2. Germline values: CDR1 SNHLY, CDR2 FYNNEI. The V gene end was trimmed by 1 base and the J gene end by 3 bases; junction bases not matched to a gene: 10. CDR3 length equals 17 residues. CDR3 loop: CASSEGVAGVVGYEQYF. The DNA of the CDR3 is TGTGCCAGCAGTGAAGGGGTAGCGGGAGTCGTCGGCTACGAGCAGTACTTC.

The chain recombines TRBV7-3 with TRBJ2-5; 9 bases agree with TRBD1. The CDR3 has 14 amino acids. V dropped 5 bases and J dropped 1; count of bases not matched to a gene: 2. Germline V gene lookup returns CDR1 SGHTA and CDR2 FQGTGA. The chain's CDR3 is CASSATGGQETQYF. As DNA, the CDR3 is TGTGCCAGCAGCGCGACAGGGGGCCAAGAGACCCAGTACTTC.

The chain has TRBV5-4 and TRBJ1-4; 7 bases agree with TRBD1. This CDR3 region has 19 residues. Trimming at V came to 1 base and at J to 0 bases, leaving 12 bases not matched to a gene. Germline CDR1 reads SGHNT; CDR2 reads YYREEE (reference sequence). CDR3 amino acids: CASSLIGDRAIPTNEKLFF. The DNA for the CDR3 is TGTGCCAGCAGCTTGATAGGCGACAGGGCTATACCAACTAATGAAAAACTGTTTTTT.

The gene calls are TRBV5-4 and TRBJ2-2; TRBD2 aligns across 7 bases. The junction had 3 bases not matched to a gene; V was cut back by 5 bases and J by 2 bases. This CDR3 is built from 14 residues. Per the germline V gene, CDR1 is SGHNT and CDR2 is YYREEE (reference sequence). As DNA, the CDR3 is TGTGCCAGCAGTAGGACTAGTAACACCGGGGAGCTGTTTTTT. The encoded protein is CASSRTSNTGELFF.

This clone was detected only a few times. This chain uses TRBV5-1 with TRBJ2-1; 9 positions match TRBD1. V lost 0 bases to trimming and J lost 7 bases; unmatched junction nucleotides: 2. Germline-derived CDR1 and CDR2 are SGHRS and YFSETQ. The CDR3 runs 14 residues. For the CDR3, the DNA is TGCGCCAGCAGCTTGGACAGGGGGCAAAATGAGCAGTTCTTC. Its protein is CASSLDRGQNEQFF.

The V gene is TRBV2, the J gene TRBJ1-4; no clear D gene. This CDR3 comprises 14 residues. Germline CDR1 is SNHLY and CDR2 is FYNNEI. V was cut by 1 base and J by 6 bases, with 9 bases left in between. The CDR3 protein is CASSEVGRYEKLFF. The CDR3 bases are TGTGCCAGCAGTGAAGTAGGGAGATATGAAAAACTGTTTTTT.

V gene TRBV30 combines with J gene TRBJ1-5; D not certain. V shed 5 bases and J shed 7 bases, with 12 bases lying between them. This CDR3 is 12 amino acids long. The germline V gene has CDR1 GTSNPN and CDR2 SVGIG (reference sequence). CDR3 region: CAWGRVRQPQHF. CDR3 DNA: TGTGCCTGGGGGAGGGTGCGGCAGCCCCAGCATTTT.